The 15 T cell receptor beta chains presented below share a single source sample, sequenced in a study of cytomegalovirus exposure and HLA in healthy donors. Researchers ran the PCR with 60 Vbeta and 13 Jbeta primers. TCRdb keeps only in-frame clones here, not all; method: immunoSEQ multiplex PCR. Of over 100,000 clones listed, roughly a tenth are singletons. The sample consisted of PBMCs. These receptors were taken from a man between 40 and 49 years old in good health and CMV-seropositive.

V gene TRBV7-9 combines with J gene TRBJ2-2, with 7 bases identical to TRBD1. This CDR3 spans 14 amino acids. The germline V gene encodes CDR1 SEHNR and CDR2 FQNEAQ (reference sequence). Trimming at V came to 2 bases and at J to 7 bases, leaving 4 bases not matched to a gene. CDR3 sequence (DNA): TGTGCCAGCAGCTTACGGCAGGGGGTCGGGGAGCTGTTTTTT. This gives the protein CASSLRQGVGELFF.

The V call is TRBV20-1, the J call TRBJ2-5; a weak D match, TRBD2 (5 bases). Germline CDR1 DFQATT, CDR2 SNEGSKA (reference sequence). V dropped 5 bases and J dropped 5 bases, with 9 bases sitting between them. This CDR3 is built from 11 residues. DNA of the CDR3: TGCAGTGCTCGGGCGGGCGAGACCCAGTACTTC. This sequence encodes CSARAGETQYF.

The chain is built from TRBV29-1 and TRBJ1-5, with unresolved D. The V and J ends lost 5 bases and 1 base respectively, with 9 bases between them. The CDR3 runs to 13 residues. CDR1 is SQVTM, CDR2 ANQGSEA, per germline. The CDR3 DNA reads TGCAGCGTTATTGACGGGAGCAATCAGCCCCAGCATTTT. Protein product: CSVIDGSNQPQHF.

V usage is TRBV7-2 and J usage is TRBJ2-5, with 10 bases fitting TRBD1. Looked up from germline, CDR1 is SGHTA and CDR2 is FQGNSA. V lost 6 bases, J lost 2 bases, and 6 bases stayed unmatched. The CDR3 consists of 15 residues. In DNA, the CDR3 is TGTGCCAGCAGTCCAGACAGGGGGCGGCAAGAGACCCAGTACTTC. Amino acids: CASSPDRGRQETQYF.

This clone was observed a handful of times. The chain recombines TRBV5-1 with TRBJ2-5; no clear D. This CDR3 has 12 amino acids. Germline V gene data show CDR1 as SGHRS and CDR2 as YFSETQ. V dropped 4 bases and J dropped 7 bases, with 11 bases sitting between them. CDR3 loop: CASSPVRGTQYF. The CDR3 DNA sequence: TGCGCCAGCAGCCCCGTCCGAGGGACCCAGTACTTC.

This clone was seen a few times. The genes are TRBV6-1 and TRBJ1-5; no definite D call. Germline V lookup: CDR1 MNHNS, CDR2 SASEGT. Deletions cut 0 bases from V and 2 bases from J, with 2 bases between. This CDR3 spans 13 amino acids. CDR3: CASSEAGNQPQHF. The CDR3 DNA reads TGTGCCAGCAGTGAAGCCGGCAATCAGCCCCAGCATTTT.

This clone showed up many times. The gene calls are TRBV20-1 and TRBJ2-5; 11 bases are shared with TRBD2. CDR1 and CDR2 from the germline V gene are DFQATT and SNEGSKA (reference sequence). CDR3 length: 11 residues. V lost 7 bases and J lost 8; bases outside the gene matches: 3. CDR3 DNA sequence: TGCAGTGTCGGGACTAGCGGAACCCAGTACTTC. Protein sequence: CSVGTSGTQYF.

This clone was seen more than once but under ten times. The genes are TRBV28 and TRBJ2-3; 10 bases map to TRBD2. The CDR3 consists of 18 residues. Germline V gene lookup returns CDR1 MDHEN and CDR2 SYDVKM. V gave up 5 bases and J gave up 0 bases; unmatched junction bases: 11. The DNA for the CDR3 is TGTGCCAGCAGTCCTAGCGGGAGAGGGGGCTTCAGCACAGATACGCAGTATTTT. Protein sequence: CASSPSGRGGFSTDTQYF.

This clone appeared a few times. The J gene is TRBJ1-5, the V gene TRBV15, with TRBD1 as a possible D gene (6 bases). From germline, CDR1 is LNHNV and CDR2 YYDKDF (reference sequence). V was clipped by 3 bases and J by 0 bases, with 12 bases between them. The CDR3 spans 16 residues. The CDR3 loop reads CATSSGTTYSNQPQHF. The CDR3 nucleotides read TGTGCCACCAGCAGCGGGACAACCTATAGCAATCAGCCCCAGCATTTT. The full variable domain, completed using reference TRBV15 and TRBJ1-5, is DAMVIQNPRYQVTQFGKPVTLSCSQTLNHNVMYWYQQKSSQAPKLLFHYYDKDFNNEADTPDNFQSRRPNTSFCFLDIRSPGLGDTAMYLCATSSGTTYSNQPQHFGDGTRLSIL.

This CDR3 is CASSLLLETQYF. As DNA, the CDR3 is TGTGCCAGCAGCCTCCTTCTGGAGACCCAGTACTTC. The gene calls are TRBV7-2 and TRBJ2-5; D is unclear. Trimming took 5 bases from V and 5 from J, leaving 9 bases between them. The germline CDR1 and CDR2 sequences are SGHTA and FQGNSA. The CDR3 loop spans 12 amino acids.

This rearrangement joins TRBV5-1 to TRBJ2-7; 7 bases fit TRBD1. In germline, CDR1 is SGHRS, CDR2 YFSETQ. CDR3 length: 13 residues. V lost 8 bases to trimming and J lost 4 bases; unmatched junction nucleotides: 9. CDR3 protein: CARSDGTDYEQYF. CDR3 nucleotides: TGCGCCAGAAGCGACGGGACAGATTACGAGCAGTACTTC.

This clone was counted a few times. The rearrangement joins TRBV2 to TRBJ2-3; a possible D gene is TRBD2 (5 bases). Germline V gene lookup returns CDR1 SNHLY and CDR2 FYNNEI. The V gene lost 8 bases and the J gene lost 5 bases, with 14 bases spanning the gap. The CDR3 extends over 13 amino acids. Here the CDR3 reads CASGTLRGDTQYF. DNA of the CDR3: TGTGCCAGCGGAACTCTCCGGGGAGATACGCAGTATTTT.

This clone was detected only a few times. This rearrangement joins TRBV27 to TRBJ2-3; TRBD2 matches at 8 bases. V dropped 5 bases and J dropped 1; count of bases not matched to a gene: 8. CDR1 MNHEY and CDR2 SMNVEV come from the germline V gene (reference sequence). The CDR3 contains 16 residues. The CDR3 nucleotides are TGTGCCAGCAGTAGAACGGGGGGGGCAGGCACAGATACGCAGTATTTT. It is translated as CASSRTGGAGTDTQYF.

The V gene is TRBV6-5, the J gene TRBJ2-5; D gene unclear. CDR1 is MNHEY, CDR2 SVGAGI, per germline. The V end was cut by 4 bases, the J end by 5 bases, with 11 bases between. The CDR3 extends over 13 amino acids. Here the CDR3 reads CASSSLKAETQYF. The CDR3 DNA follows: TGTGCCAGCAGTTCCTTAAAAGCGGAGACCCAGTACTTC.

This clone has a handful of counts. V usage is TRBV27 and J usage is TRBJ1-5; TRBD1 might be the D (6 bases). CDR1 is MNHEY and CDR2 is SMNVEV in the germline V gene (reference sequence). The CDR3 runs to 15 residues. The ends were cut back, 0 bases at V and 2 bases at J, with 8 bases in the middle. This CDR3 reads CASSLSGGGNQPQHF. In DNA, the CDR3 is TGTGCCAGCAGTTTATCAGGGGGGGGCAATCAGCCCCAGCATTTT.